A selection of T cell receptor beta chains follows, all from one sample in a study of T cell changes during pregnancy in multiple sclerosis. The data were produced by immunoSEQ multiplex PCR, yet TCRdb's version contains in-frame clones alone and is incomplete. The sample contains approximately 50,000 clones, about 90% of which appear only once. Sequenced here: CD4+ T cells from peripheral blood mononuclear cells, sampled after pregnancy. These TCRs come from a female donor with multiple sclerosis, enrolled in a pregnancy study. The conserved cysteine and the conserved F or W are not part of the CDR3 here. Each record gives: J gene, CDR3 length, V gene, CDR3 protein.

J: TRBJ2-1
length: 14
V: TRBV27
CDR3: ASSITSGATYNEQF

J: TRBJ1-4
length: 12
V: TRBV5-1
CDR3: ASSPARGNEKLF

J: TRBJ1-4
length: 18
V: TRBV19
CDR3: ASSARQGRWHRATNEKLF

J: TRBJ1-5
length: 13
V: TRBV6-1
CDR3: ASRTTSGGGQPQH

J: TRBJ1-2
length: 11
V: TRBV7-2
CDR3: ASSLAGEGGYT

J: TRBJ1-4
length: 11
V: TRBV5-1
CDR3: ASSLEGHEKLF

J: TRBJ1-3
length: 14
V: TRBV5-6
CDR3: ASSFRGPLRGYTIY

J: TRBJ1-1
length: 13
V: TRBV2
CDR3: ASRGLGGLNTEAF

J: TRBJ1-5
length: 13
V: TRBV6-5
CDR3: ASRRNSYSNQPQH

J: TRBJ2-5
length: 12
V: TRBV5-6
CDR3: ASSLTRGRETQY

J: TRBJ1-2
length: 11
V: TRBV5-1
CDR3: ASSLGYGGGHT

J: TRBJ1-1
length: 11
V: TRBV11-3
CDR3: ASSLRQNTEAF

J: TRBJ2-3
length: 13
V: TRBV5-1
CDR3: ASSSGLGSTDTQY

J: TRBJ1-1
length: 12
V: TRBV29-1
CDR3: SAGTGVKNTEAF

J: TRBJ1-1
length: 13
V: TRBV11-2
CDR3: ASSPGRAGNTEAF

J: TRBJ2-3
length: 15
V: TRBV18
CDR3: ASSPAIAGSRTDTQY

J: TRBJ2-2
length: 17
V: TRBV11-2
CDR3: ASSSPFMWKKEDTGELF

J: TRBJ2-7
length: 13
V: TRBV28
CDR3: ASSVPGQGAYEQY

J: TRBJ1-2
length: 12
V: TRBV4-1
CDR3: ASRPATGAYGYT

J: TRBJ1-5
length: 13
V: TRBV19
CDR3: ASSIESLRGQPQH

J: TRBJ1-5
length: 12
V: TRBV27
CDR3: ASSFRGQARPQH

J: TRBJ2-5
length: 12
V: TRBV11-1
CDR3: ASSLAKGGETQY

J: TRBJ2-7
length: 12
V: TRBV2
CDR3: ASTRLAGGYEQY